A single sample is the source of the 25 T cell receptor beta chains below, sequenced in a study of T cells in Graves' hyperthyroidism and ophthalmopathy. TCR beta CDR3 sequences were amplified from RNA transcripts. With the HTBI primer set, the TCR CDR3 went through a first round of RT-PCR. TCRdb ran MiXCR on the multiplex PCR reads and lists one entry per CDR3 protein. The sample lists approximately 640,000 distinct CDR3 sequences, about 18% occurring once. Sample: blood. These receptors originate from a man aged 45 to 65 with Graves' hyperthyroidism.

CDR3 bases: TGCAGCGTCCCTAGTCCGACAGGCCTCTACACCTTC. Translation gives CSVPSPTGLYTF. The chain links TRBV29-1 to TRBJ1-2; possibly TRBD1 for D (6 bases). Trimming took 6 bases from V and 10 from J, leaving 18 bases between them. Germline CDR1 and CDR2: SQVTM and ANQGSEA. The CDR3 is made up of 12 amino acids.

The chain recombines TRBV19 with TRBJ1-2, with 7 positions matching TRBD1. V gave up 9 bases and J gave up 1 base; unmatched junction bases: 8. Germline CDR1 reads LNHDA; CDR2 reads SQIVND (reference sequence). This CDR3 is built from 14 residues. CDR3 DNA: TGTGCCAGCCAGAGCACAGGGGTTAACTATGGCTACACCTTC. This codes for CASQSTGVNYGYTF.

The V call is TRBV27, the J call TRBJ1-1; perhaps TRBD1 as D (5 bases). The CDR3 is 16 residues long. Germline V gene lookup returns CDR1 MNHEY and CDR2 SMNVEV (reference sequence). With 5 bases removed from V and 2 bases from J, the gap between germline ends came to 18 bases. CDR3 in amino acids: CASSPSPGPINTEAFF. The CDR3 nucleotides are TGTGCCAGCAGTCCATCCCCGGGACCCATAAACACTGAAGCTTTCTTT.

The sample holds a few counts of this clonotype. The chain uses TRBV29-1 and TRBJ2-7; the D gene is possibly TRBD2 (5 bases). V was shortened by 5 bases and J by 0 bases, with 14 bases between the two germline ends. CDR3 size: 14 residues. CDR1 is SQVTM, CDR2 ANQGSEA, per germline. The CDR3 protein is CSVLGISVSYEQYF. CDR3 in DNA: TGCAGCGTTCTCGGGATATCCGTCTCCTACGAGCAGTACTTC.

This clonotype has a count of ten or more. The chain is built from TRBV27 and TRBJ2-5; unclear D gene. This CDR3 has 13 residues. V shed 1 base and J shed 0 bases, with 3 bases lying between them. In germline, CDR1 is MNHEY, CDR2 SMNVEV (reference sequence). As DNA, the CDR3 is TGTGCCAGCAGTTTATGGAACCAAGAGACCCAGTACTTC. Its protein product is CASSLWNQETQYF.

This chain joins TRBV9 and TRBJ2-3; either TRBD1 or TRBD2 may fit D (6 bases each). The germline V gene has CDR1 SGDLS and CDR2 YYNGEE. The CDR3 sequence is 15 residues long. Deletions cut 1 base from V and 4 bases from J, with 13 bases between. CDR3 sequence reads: CASSVQGRGADTQYF. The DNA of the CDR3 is TGTGCCAGCAGCGTACAGGGAAGGGGGGCAGATACGCAGTATTTT.

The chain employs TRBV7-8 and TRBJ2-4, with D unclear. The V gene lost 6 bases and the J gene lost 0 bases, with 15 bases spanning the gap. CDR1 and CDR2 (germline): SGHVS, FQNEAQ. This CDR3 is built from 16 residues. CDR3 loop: CASSPYPTLAKNIQYF. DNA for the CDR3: TGTGCCAGCAGTCCCTATCCCACTCTAGCCAAAAACATTCAGTACTTC.

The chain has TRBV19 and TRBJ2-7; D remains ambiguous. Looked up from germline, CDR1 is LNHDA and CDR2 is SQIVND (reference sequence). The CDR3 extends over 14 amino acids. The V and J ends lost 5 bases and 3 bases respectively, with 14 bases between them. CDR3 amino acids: CASSSFPWGYEQYF. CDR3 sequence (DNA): TGTGCCAGTAGTTCGTTTCCGTGGGGCTACGAGCAGTACTTC.

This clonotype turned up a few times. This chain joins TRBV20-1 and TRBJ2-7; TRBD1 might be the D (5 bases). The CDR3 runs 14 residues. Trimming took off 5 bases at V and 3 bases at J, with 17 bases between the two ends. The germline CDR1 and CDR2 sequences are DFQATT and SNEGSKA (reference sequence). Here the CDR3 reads CSALSRAGHYEQYF. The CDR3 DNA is TGCAGTGCTCTTAGTCGTGCAGGGCACTACGAGCAGTACTTC.

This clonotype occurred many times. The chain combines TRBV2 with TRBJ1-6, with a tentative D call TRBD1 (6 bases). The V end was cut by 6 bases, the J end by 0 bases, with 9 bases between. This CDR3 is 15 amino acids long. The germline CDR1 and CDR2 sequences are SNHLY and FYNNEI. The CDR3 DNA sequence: TGTGCCAGCAGAGTGACAGGCTCCTATAATTCACCCCTCCACTTT. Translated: CASRVTGSYNSPLHF.

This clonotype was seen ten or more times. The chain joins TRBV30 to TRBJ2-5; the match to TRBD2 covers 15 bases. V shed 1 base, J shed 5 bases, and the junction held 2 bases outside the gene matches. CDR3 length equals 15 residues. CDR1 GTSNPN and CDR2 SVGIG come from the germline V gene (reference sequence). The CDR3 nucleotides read TGTGCCTGGAGTGACGGGACTAGCGGGAGGGAGACCCAGTACTTC. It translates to CAWSDGTSGRETQYF.

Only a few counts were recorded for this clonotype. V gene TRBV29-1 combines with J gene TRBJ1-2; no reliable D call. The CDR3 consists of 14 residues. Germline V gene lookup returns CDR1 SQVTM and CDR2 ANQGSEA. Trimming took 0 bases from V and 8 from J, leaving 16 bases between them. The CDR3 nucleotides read TGCAGCGTTGAAGAGGAGAACAGCCCGTTAGGCTACACCTTC. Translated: CSVEEENSPLGYTF.

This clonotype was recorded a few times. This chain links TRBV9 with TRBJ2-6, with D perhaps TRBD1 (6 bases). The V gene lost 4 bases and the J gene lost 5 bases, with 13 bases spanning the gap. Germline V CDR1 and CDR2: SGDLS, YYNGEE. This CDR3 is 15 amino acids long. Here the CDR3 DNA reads TGTGCCAGCAGCCCCCAGGGGAGACGGGCCAACGTCCTGACTTTC. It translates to CASSPQGRRANVLTF. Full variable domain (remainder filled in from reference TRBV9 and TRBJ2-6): DSGVTQTPKHLITATGQRVTLRCSPRSGDLSVYWYQQSLDQGLQFLIQYYNGEERAKGNILERFSAQQFPDLHSELNLSSLELGDSALYFCASSPQGRRANVLTFGAGSRLTVL.

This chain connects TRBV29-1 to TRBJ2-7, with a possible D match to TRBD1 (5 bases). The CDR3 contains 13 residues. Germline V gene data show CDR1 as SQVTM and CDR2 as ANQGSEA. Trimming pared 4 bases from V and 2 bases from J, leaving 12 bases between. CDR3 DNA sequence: TGCAGCGTTGTCCCCCAGGGCGCCTACGAGCAGTACTTC. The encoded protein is CSVVPQGAYEQYF.

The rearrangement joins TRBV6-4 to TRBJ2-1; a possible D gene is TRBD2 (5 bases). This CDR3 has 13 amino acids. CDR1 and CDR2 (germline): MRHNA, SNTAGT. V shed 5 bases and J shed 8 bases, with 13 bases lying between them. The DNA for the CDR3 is TGTGCCAGCAGTTTCACGGGGTCCCATGAGCAGTTCTTC. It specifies CASSFTGSHEQFF.

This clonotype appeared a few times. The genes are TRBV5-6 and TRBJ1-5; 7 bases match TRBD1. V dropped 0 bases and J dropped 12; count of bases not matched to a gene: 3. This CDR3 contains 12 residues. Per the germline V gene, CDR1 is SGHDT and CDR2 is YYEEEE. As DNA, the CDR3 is TGTGCCAGCAGCTTGGGACAGGGTCACCAGCATTTT. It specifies CASSLGQGHQHF. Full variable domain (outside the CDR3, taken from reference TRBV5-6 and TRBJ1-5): DAGVTQSPTHLIKTRGQQVTLRCSPKSGHDTVSWYQQALGQGPQFIFQYYEEEERQRGNFPDRFSGHQFPNYSSELNVNALLLGDSALYLCASSLGQGHQHFGDGTRLSIL.

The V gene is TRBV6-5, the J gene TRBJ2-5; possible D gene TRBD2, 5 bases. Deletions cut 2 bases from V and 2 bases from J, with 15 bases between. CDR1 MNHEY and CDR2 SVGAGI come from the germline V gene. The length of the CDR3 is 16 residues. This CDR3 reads CASSYAPLDLQETQYF. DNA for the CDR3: TGTGCCAGCAGTTACGCCCCACTAGACCTACAAGAGACCCAGTACTTC.

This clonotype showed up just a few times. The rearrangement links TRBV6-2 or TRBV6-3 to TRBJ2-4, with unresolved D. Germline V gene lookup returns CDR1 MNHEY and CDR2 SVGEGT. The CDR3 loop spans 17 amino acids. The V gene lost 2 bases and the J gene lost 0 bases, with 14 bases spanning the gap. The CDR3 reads CASSYLAIQLAKNIQYF. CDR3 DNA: TGTGCCAGCAGTTACCTCGCCATTCAGCTAGCCAAAAACATTCAGTACTTC.

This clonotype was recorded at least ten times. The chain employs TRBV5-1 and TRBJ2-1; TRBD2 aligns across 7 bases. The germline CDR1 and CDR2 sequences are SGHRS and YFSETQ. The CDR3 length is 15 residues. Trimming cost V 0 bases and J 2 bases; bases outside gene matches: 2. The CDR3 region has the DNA TGCGCCAGCAGCTTGGAGCGGGGCACCTACAATGAGCAGTTCTTC. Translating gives CASSLERGTYNEQFF.

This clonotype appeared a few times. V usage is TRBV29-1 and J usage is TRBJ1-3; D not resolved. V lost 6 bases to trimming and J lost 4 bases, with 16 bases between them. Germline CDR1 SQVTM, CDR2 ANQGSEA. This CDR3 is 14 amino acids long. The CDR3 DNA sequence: TGCAGCGTCCTAGGGAGTAGCTACGGAAACACCATATATTTT. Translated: CSVLGSSYGNTIYF.

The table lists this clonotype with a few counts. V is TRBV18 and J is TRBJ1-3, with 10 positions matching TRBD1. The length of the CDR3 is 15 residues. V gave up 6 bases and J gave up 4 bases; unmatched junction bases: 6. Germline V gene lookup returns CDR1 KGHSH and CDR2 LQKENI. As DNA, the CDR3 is TGTGCCAGCTCTCAAGACAGGGGGCCAGGAAACACCATATATTTT. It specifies CASSQDRGPGNTIYF.

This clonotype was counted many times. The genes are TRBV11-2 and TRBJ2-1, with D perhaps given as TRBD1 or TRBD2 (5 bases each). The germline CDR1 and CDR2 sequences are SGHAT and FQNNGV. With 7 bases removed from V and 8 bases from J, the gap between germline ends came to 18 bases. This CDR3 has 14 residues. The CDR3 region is CASIGAASVYEQFF. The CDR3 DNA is TGTGCCAGCATCGGGGCGGCTAGTGTCTATGAGCAGTTCTTC. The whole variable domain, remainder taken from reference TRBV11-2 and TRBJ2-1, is EAGVAQSPRYKIIEKRQSVAFWCNPISGHATLYWYQQILGQGPKLLIQFQNNGVVDDSQLPKDRFSAERLKGVDSTLKIQPAKLEDSAVYLCASIGAASVYEQFFGPGTRLTVL.

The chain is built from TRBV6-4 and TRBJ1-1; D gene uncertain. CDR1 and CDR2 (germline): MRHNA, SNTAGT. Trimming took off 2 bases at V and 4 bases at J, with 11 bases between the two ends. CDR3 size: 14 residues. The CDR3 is CASSDTSDGTEAFF. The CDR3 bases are TGTGCCAGCAGTGACACTTCTGACGGCACTGAAGCTTTCTTT.

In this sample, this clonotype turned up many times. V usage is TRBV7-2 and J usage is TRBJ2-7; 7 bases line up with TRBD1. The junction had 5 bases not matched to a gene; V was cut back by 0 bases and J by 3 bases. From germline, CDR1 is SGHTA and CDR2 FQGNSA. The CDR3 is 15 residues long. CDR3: CASSLAGTEGYEQYF. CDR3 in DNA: TGTGCCAGCAGCTTAGCCGGGACAGAAGGCTACGAGCAGTACTTC.

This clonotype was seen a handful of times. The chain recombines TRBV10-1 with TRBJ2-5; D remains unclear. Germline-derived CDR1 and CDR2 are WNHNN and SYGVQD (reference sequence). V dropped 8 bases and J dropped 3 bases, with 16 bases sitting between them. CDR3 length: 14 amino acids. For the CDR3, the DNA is TGCGCCAGCTCAGATGAATACGCAAAAGAGACCCAGTACTTC. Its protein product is CASSDEYAKETQYF.